Sequencing of this T cell receptor beta chain was carried out in a study of T cells in Graves' hyperthyroidism and ophthalmopathy. Across the whole study: Pretreatment peripheral blood was obtained at initial diagnosis.

This clonotype was seen many times. The antigen is undetermined. Overall study results and limits: A model built on 13 V-J features separated ophthalmopathy from stable hyperthyroidism.

RNA transcripts served as the template for amplifying TCR beta CDR3 regions. HTBI primers were the set used in a first-round RT-PCR of the TCR CDR3. Via MiXCR, TCRdb re-called the multiplex PCR reads, giving one row per CDR3 protein. The table records a few hundred thousand distinct CDR3 sequences, roughly an eighth of them present only once. The sequence was collected from a woman between 40 and 50 years old with Graves' ophthalmopathy. Source material: blood.

The chain's CDR3 is CASGLRPGRGSPGYTF. The CDR3 DNA reads as TGTGCTAGTGGTTTGCGCCCGGGACGGGGGTCTCCTGGCTACACCTTC. V usage is TRBV12-5 and J usage is TRBJ1-2; D is perhaps TRBD1 (5 bases). The CDR3 length is 16 residues. Germline lookup yields CDR1 LGHNT and CDR2 FRNRAP. The V end lost 2 bases, the J end lost 7 bases, and 20 bases lay between the germline ends.